The 29 T cell receptor beta chains given below trace back to one sample, sequenced in a study of T cells in Graves' hyperthyroidism and ophthalmopathy. Template material for amplifying TCR beta CDR3 regions consisted of RNA transcripts. With the HTBI primer set, the TCR CDR3 went through a first round of RT-PCR. Each CDR3 protein gets one entry after TCRdb re-called the multiplex PCR reads with MiXCR. Seen here are a few hundred thousand distinct CDR3 sequences, around 14% observed once, and the top ten hold roughly 33%. Material: blood. These receptors originate from a woman aged 25 to 39 with Graves' hyperthyroidism.

This clonotype has ten or more counts. CDR3 amino acids: CASRVGATIYGYTF. CDR3 nucleotide sequence: TGTGCCAGCCGGGTGGGGGCGACAATCTATGGCTACACCTTC. This rearrangement joins TRBV2 to TRBJ1-2, with TRBD1 as a possible D gene (6 bases). The CDR3 runs to 14 residues. Between the trimmed V and J ends, which lost 8 bases and 4 bases, there was a span of 17 bases. The V gene's germline CDR1 is SNHLY and CDR2 FYNNEI.

This clonotype was counted many times. The rearrangement joins TRBV7-8 to TRBJ2-2; TRBD2 matches 13 bases. Germline CDR1 SGHVS, CDR2 FQNEAQ. This CDR3 has 15 residues. The V gene end was trimmed by 2 bases and the J gene end by 8 bases; junction bases not matched to a gene: 2. CDR3 loop: CASSLTSGRAGELFF. The CDR3 nucleotides read TGTGCCAGCAGCTTAACTAGCGGGAGGGCTGGGGAGCTGTTTTTT. The entire variable domain, with the rest obtained from reference TRBV7-8 and TRBJ2-2, is as follows: GAGVSQSPRYKVAKRGQDVALRCDPISGHVSLFWYQQALGQGPEFLTYFQNEAQLDKSGLPSDRFFAERPEGSVSTLKIQRTQQEDSAVYLCASSLTSGRAGELFFGEGSRLTVL.

In this sample, this clonotype turned up many times. J is TRBJ2-5 and V is TRBV6-2 or TRBV6-3; 8 bases are a match to TRBD2. CDR3 length: 18 amino acids. Per the germline V gene, CDR1 is MNHEY and CDR2 is SVGEGT. V lost 2 bases to trimming and J lost 2 bases; unmatched junction nucleotides: 13. The CDR3: CASSYNSHTSGPQETQYF. The CDR3 nucleotides read TGTGCCAGCAGTTACAACTCCCATACTAGCGGACCTCAAGAGACCCAGTACTTC.

This clonotype has only a few counts. This chain uses TRBV19 with TRBJ2-7, with D tentatively TRBD1 or TRBD2 (6 bases each). The germline V gene has CDR1 LNHDA and CDR2 SQIVND (reference sequence). Deletions cut 2 bases from V and 0 bases from J, with 14 bases between. The CDR3 extends over 16 amino acids. CDR3 bases: TGTGCCAGTAGTATATATGGCGGGACAAGCTCCTACGAGCAGTACTTC. This codes for CASSIYGGTSSYEQYF.

This sequence joins TRBV20-1 and TRBJ2-5, with D perhaps TRBD1 (5 bases). The CDR3 runs to 14 residues. V was shortened by 6 bases and J by 1 base, with 15 bases between the two germline ends. CDR1 is DFQATT, CDR2 SNEGSKA, per germline (reference sequence). In nucleotides, the CDR3 is TGCAGTGCCAGCAAACAGGACCTCCAAGAGACCCAGTACTTC. Translated, it gives CSASKQDLQETQYF.

This clonotype was recorded a few times. V gene TRBV6-5 combines with J gene TRBJ2-3; 9 positions agree with TRBD1. The CDR3 extends over 15 amino acids. V dropped 3 bases and J dropped 0; count of bases not matched to a gene: 1. Germline CDR1 and CDR2: MNHEY and SVGAGI. The CDR3 here is CASSYTGGSTDTQYF. Written as DNA, the CDR3 is TGTGCCAGCAGTTATACAGGGGGCAGCACAGATACGCAGTATTTT.

This sequence joins TRBV20-1 and TRBJ2-7; TRBD2 aligns across 11 bases. There are 14 residues in the CDR3. Looked up from germline, CDR1 is DFQATT and CDR2 is SNEGSKA (reference sequence). The trim removed 4 bases at V and 2 bases at J, leaving 4 bases unmatched. DNA of the CDR3: TGCAGTGCTACCGGGACTAGCGGTACCTACGAGCAGTACTTC. Residues: CSATGTSGTYEQYF.

The sample holds many counts of this clonotype. V is TRBV7-8 and J is TRBJ2-7, with a tentative D call TRBD1 (6 bases). The ends were cut back, 1 base at V and 3 bases at J, with 13 bases in the middle. This CDR3 has 15 amino acids. Germline CDR1 and CDR2: SGHVS and FQNEAQ. The CDR3 spells CASSLVPQGDYEQYF. CDR3 nucleotide sequence: TGTGCCAGCAGCTTAGTGCCACAGGGAGACTACGAGCAGTACTTC. Full variable domain (rest looked up from reference TRBV7-8 and TRBJ2-7): GAGVSQSPRYKVAKRGQDVALRCDPISGHVSLFWYQQALGQGPEFLTYFQNEAQLDKSGLPSDRFFAERPEGSVSTLKIQRTQQEDSAVYLCASSLVPQGDYEQYFGPGTRLTVT.

This clonotype has ten or more counts. The chain carries TRBV7-6 and TRBJ2-1; TRBD2 matches at 10 bases. The junction had 10 bases not matched to a gene; V was cut back by 5 bases and J by 6 bases. The germline gives CDR1 SGHVS, CDR2 FNYEAQ. This CDR3 has 16 amino acids. CDR3 coding DNA: TGTGCCAGCAGCCCCCAGCCGGGACTAGCGCTCAATGAGCAGTTCTTC. Amino acid sequence: CASSPQPGLALNEQFF.

The CDR3 DNA is TGTGCCAGCAGCTTAAAGACAGGACCCGGGGAGCTGTTTTTT. Its protein is CASSLKTGPGELFF. The chain employs TRBV11-2 and TRBJ2-2; the D gene is possibly TRBD1 (6 bases). CDR3 length: 14 amino acids. Trimming removed 2 bases at V and 6 bases at J, with 10 bases between. In germline, CDR1 is SGHAT, CDR2 FQNNGV. Drawing the rest from reference TRBV11-2 and TRBJ2-2, the complete variable domain is EAGVAQSPRYKIIEKRQSVAFWCNPISGHATLYWYQQILGQGPKLLIQFQNNGVVDDSQLPKDRFSAERLKGVDSTLKIQPAKLEDSAVYLCASSLKTGPGELFFGEGSRLTVL.

This clonotype was seen at least ten times. The J gene is TRBJ2-5, the V gene TRBV7-9; no clear D gene. The CDR3 has 15 residues. From germline, CDR1 is SEHNR and CDR2 FQNEAQ (reference sequence). V lost 4 bases and J 1 base, leaving 13 bases between the germline ends. The CDR3 coding sequence is TGTGCCAGCAGCTCCCCTCTCGACGTCCAAGAGACCCAGTACTTC. This gives the protein CASSSPLDVQETQYF. The full variable domain, rest sourced from reference TRBV7-9 and TRBJ2-5, is DTGVSQNPRHKITKRGQNVTFRCDPISEHNRLYWYRQTLGQGPEFLTYFQNEAQLEKSRLLSDRFSAERPKGSFSTLEIQRTEQGDSAMYLCASSSPLDVQETQYFGPGTRLLVL.

The chain recombines TRBV5-4 with TRBJ1-1; 7 bases align to TRBD1. This CDR3 is 15 amino acids long. V was pared by 0 bases and J by 6 bases, with 8 bases of the junction left unmatched. Germline CDR1 SGHNT, CDR2 YYREEE (reference sequence). CDR3: CASSLEDRVEAEAFF. The CDR3, as DNA: TGTGCCAGCAGCTTGGAAGACAGGGTCGAGGCTGAAGCTTTCTTT.

A word on this clonotype: This may be a read error: a much more frequent sequence differs by one nucleotide. This chain joins TRBV12-3 or TRBV12-4 and TRBJ1-2; unclear D gene. This CDR3 is 14 amino acids long. V lost 6 bases to trimming and J lost 7 bases, with 18 bases between them. CDR3 residues: CASSPFRGSRGYTF. The CDR3 DNA reads as TGTGCCAGCAGCCCTTTTCGTGGGTCCCGTGGCTACACCTTC.

CDR3 loop: CASSLRITTPYSNQPQHF. DNA of the CDR3: TGTGCCAGCAGCCTAAGAATTACTACCCCTTATAGCAATCAGCCCCAGCATTTT. The V and J genes are TRBV28 and TRBJ1-5; D unclear. From germline, CDR1 is MDHEN and CDR2 SYDVKM. The germline V and J ends were trimmed by 6 bases and 0 bases, with 21 bases remaining between them. The CDR3 runs 18 residues.

This clonotype was counted only a few times. V and J are TRBV5-1 and TRBJ1-1, with D perhaps matching TRBD1 (6 bases). Deletions cut 4 bases from V and 1 base from J, with 14 bases between. This CDR3 spans 15 amino acids. Germline loops: CDR1 SGHRS, CDR2 YFSETQ. This chain's CDR3 is CASSMDSSRNTEAFF. The CDR3 bases are TGCGCCAGCAGCATGGACAGTTCTAGGAACACTGAAGCTTTCTTT. The whole variable domain, remainder taken from reference TRBV5-1 and TRBJ1-1, is KAGVTQTPRYLIKTRGQQVTLSCSPISGHRSVSWYQQTPGQGLQFLFEYFSETQRNKGNFPGRFSGRQFSNSRSEMNVSTLELGDSALYLCASSMDSSRNTEAFFGQGTRLTVV.

The chain uses TRBV11-2 and TRBJ1-1; D remains ambiguous. From germline, CDR1 is SGHAT and CDR2 FQNNGV. V was clipped by 5 bases and J by 0 bases, with 13 bases between them. This CDR3 region has 15 residues. Here the CDR3 reads CASSLTRGVNTEAFF. The CDR3 region has the DNA TGTGCCAGCAGCCTTACTCGGGGTGTGAACACTGAAGCTTTCTTT.

Remarks on this clonotype: An end of the junction differs from the germline gene, which may be a read error. V and J are TRBV28 and TRBJ2-3, with 11 bases fitting TRBD2. The CDR3 has 16 residues. CDR1 is MDHEN and CDR2 is SYDVKM in the germline V gene. The CDR3 region is CANSTKLAGAVDTQYF. Written as DNA, the CDR3 is TGTGCCAACAGTACTAAACTAGCGGGAGCAGTAGATACGCAGTATTTT.

This clonotype has at least ten counts. The chain carries TRBV28 and TRBJ2-7; no clear D. The germline V gene has CDR1 MDHEN and CDR2 SYDVKM. V lost 8 bases, J lost 3 bases, and 20 bases lay in between. The CDR3 sequence is 15 residues long. Written as DNA, the CDR3 is TGTGCCAGCTTTGGGGAACCGACCCGAAACTACGAGCAGTACTTC. Translated: CASFGEPTRNYEQYF.

V gene TRBV7-9 combines with J gene TRBJ1-1; no clear D gene. The CDR3 length is 15 residues. V lost 5 bases and J lost 0, with 13 bases in between. Germline CDR1 SEHNR, CDR2 FQNEAQ (reference sequence). The CDR3 nucleotides are TGTGCCAGCAGCCCCGAAGGGTCCATGAACACTGAAGCTTTCTTT. Protein product: CASSPEGSMNTEAFF.

The sample holds a few counts of this clonotype. The V gene is TRBV24-1, the J gene TRBJ2-2; the D gene is possibly TRBD2 (5 bases). Germline V gives CDR1 KGHDR, CDR2 SFDVKD. The CDR3 loop spans 17 amino acids. With 1 base removed from V and 0 bases from J, the gap between germline ends came to 11 bases. CDR3 nucleotide sequence: TGTGCCACCAGTGATTTTGAGGGCCGAACGAACACCGGGGAGCTGTTTTTT. Amino acid sequence: CATSDFEGRTNTGELFF.

A word on this clonotype: A read error may explain this, as a much larger clone is one base away. The chain combines TRBV20-1 with TRBJ2-5; a possible D gene is TRBD1 (5 bases). Trimming took 1 base from V and 0 from J, leaving 9 bases between them. CDR1 and CDR2 (germline): DFQATT, SNEGSKA (reference sequence). The CDR3 is 14 amino acids. CDR3 sequence (DNA): TGCAGTGCTAGAGCAGCACAGGACCAAGAGACCCAGTACTTC. Protein product: CSARAAQDQETQYF.

This clonotype appeared a few times. The chain joins TRBV6-6 to TRBJ2-2; TRBD1 is a possible D gene (5 bases). The CDR3 spans 15 residues. The germline CDR1 and CDR2 sequences are MNHNY and SVGAGI (reference sequence). The ends were cut back, 1 base at V and 1 base at J, with 7 bases in the middle. The CDR3 DNA is TGTGCCAGCAGTTACTGGCAGGGGAACACCGGGGAGCTGTTTTTT. Its translation: CASSYWQGNTGELFF.

This clonotype has ten or more counts. This chain uses TRBV3-1 with TRBJ1-2; D unresolved. The CDR3 runs 15 residues. Trimming took 4 bases from V and 2 from J, leaving 14 bases between them. Germline values: CDR1 LGHDT, CDR2 YNNKEL (reference sequence). In nucleotides, the CDR3 is TGTGCCAGCAGCCGATGGGAGGGAGGGAACTATGGCTACACCTTC. Translating gives CASSRWEGGNYGYTF.

This clonotype has a count of ten or more. This chain joins TRBV20-1 and TRBJ2-7, with a possible D match to TRBD2 (5 bases). Trimming took off 5 bases at V and 1 base at J, with 9 bases between the two ends. The CDR3 consists of 12 residues. The germline CDR1 and CDR2 sequences are DFQATT and SNEGSKA (reference sequence). In DNA, the CDR3 is TGCAGTGCTTCGGACTTTTCCTACGAGCAGTACTTC. It is translated as CSASDFSYEQYF.

The V call is TRBV12-3 or TRBV12-4, the J call TRBJ2-1; 9 bases match TRBD1. J lost 3 bases, V lost 4 bases, and 4 bases had no gene match. The CDR3 runs to 15 residues. The CDR3 DNA reads as TGTGCCAGCAGTTCACAGGGGGCTCTCTACAATGAGCAGTTCTTC. Protein: CASSSQGALYNEQFF.

The gene calls are TRBV19 and TRBJ2-1, with a tentative D call TRBD2 (6 bases). Trimming stripped 1 base from V and 3 bases from J, with 13 bases between. The length of the CDR3 is 16 residues. The germline gives CDR1 LNHDA, CDR2 SQIVND (reference sequence). The CDR3 nucleotides are TGTGCCAGTAGTATAGGCGGGAACGCCTTCTACAATGAGCAGTTCTTC. Its protein product is CASSIGGNAFYNEQFF.

A note on this clonotype: This sequence may be a read error, since a much larger clone differs from it by one base. The rearrangement joins TRBV7-9 to TRBJ2-5; 7 bases line up with TRBD1. Per the germline V gene, CDR1 is SEHNR and CDR2 is FQNEAQ (reference sequence). The trim removed 8 bases at V and 5 bases at J, leaving 11 bases unmatched. This CDR3 is 14 amino acids long. CDR3 in amino acids: CASGDYDRVETQYF. As DNA, the CDR3 is TGTGCCAGCGGCGACTATGACAGGGTTGAGACCCAGTACTTC.

This clonotype was recorded many times. The chain joins TRBV5-1 to TRBJ2-1; 8 bases match TRBD2. This CDR3 is 15 amino acids long. The V and J ends lost 4 bases and 3 bases, in that order; junction bases with no gene match: 6. Germline lookup yields CDR1 SGHRS and CDR2 YFSETQ. For the CDR3, the DNA is TGCGCCAGCAGCCCGGTGGCGGGGGGCTACAATGAGCAGTTCTTC. This translates into CASSPVAGGYNEQFF.

In its sample, this clonotype was seen a few times. The chain carries TRBV4-1 and TRBJ1-6; D unclear. Trimming cost V 3 bases and J 10 bases, with 10 bases left between them. Germline lookup yields CDR1 MGHRA and CDR2 YSYEKL. The CDR3 runs 13 residues. In DNA, the CDR3 is TGCGCCAGCAGCCAGCTACAGCAGTCACCCCTCCACTTT. This codes for CASSQLQQSPLHF.